The clone carrying this T cell receptor (beta chain) has ten or more counts. Its antigen is not known. The junction and the germline gene differ at one end; a read error may be behind it. Preparation of the TCRbeta library was carried out with unique molecular identifiers. MiXCR, applied by TCRdb to the PCR reads, yields one record per CDR3 protein. The profile shows 220,000 or so distinct CDR3 sequences, roughly 8.2% of them singletons. The CDR3 runs to 13 residues. The data stem from a study of T-cell reconstitution after alpha-beta-depleted transplantation in children. Findings and caveats of the study: At around two months after transplant, the alpha-beta T cells were reportedly derived from several hundred expanded clones that came from non-depleted graft cells. Counts and diversity of T cells one year after transplant came mostly from newly produced T cells.

This clonotype originated in a male patient under 18 who had a stem cell transplant for acute lymphoblastic leukemia, so the T cells may come from the graft donor. The chain couples TRBV12-3 or TRBV12-4 to TRBJ2-5; 7 bases are a match to TRBD1. The sample in question was PBMCs, mostly from graft donor cells, obtained 180 days after TCRalphabeta/CD19-depleted stem cell transplant. CDR3 loop: CASGLGQQETQYF. The CDR3 region has the DNA TGTGCCAGCGGTTTGGGACAGCAAGAGACCCAGTACTTC.